The 20 T cell receptor beta chains given below trace back to one sample, sequenced in a study of cytomegalovirus exposure and HLA in healthy donors. Both 60 Vbeta primers and 13 Jbeta primers went into the PCR. The assay was immunoSEQ multiplex PCR, and TCRdb's table has in-frame clones only and misses some. The sample has over 150,000 clones; 60% to 80% are singletons. Sequencing used PBMCs. Source of these receptors: a middle-aged man in good health and CMV-seropositive.

The rearrangement joins TRBV27 to TRBJ2-3, with 7 bases that match TRBD2. The V gene's germline CDR1 is MNHEY and CDR2 SMNVEV (reference sequence). V dropped 2 bases and J dropped 1; count of bases not matched to a gene: 9. CDR3 length: 17 residues. The CDR3: CASSLSGLVWGTDTQYF. CDR3 coding DNA: TGTGCCAGCAGTTTAAGTGGACTAGTTTGGGGCACAGATACGCAGTATTTT.

This clone came up a few times. The chain employs TRBV6-5 and TRBJ1-1; the D gene is possibly TRBD1 (6 bases). The V end was cut by 0 bases, the J end by 4 bases, with 9 bases between. Germline V gene sequence: CDR1 MNHEY, CDR2 SVGAGI. The CDR3 consists of 14 residues. Here the CDR3 reads CASSYSEGVTEAFF. The CDR3 region has the DNA TGTGCCAGCAGTTACTCTGAGGGGGTCACTGAAGCTTTCTTT.

The chain combines TRBV5-4 with TRBJ2-5; 10 positions agree with TRBD2. In germline, CDR1 is SGHNT, CDR2 YYREEE (reference sequence). The CDR3 has 18 residues. Unmatched junction bases numbered 9, after V lost 0 bases and J lost 1 base. The chain's CDR3 is CASSLGTSGFQPQETQYF. The CDR3 region has the DNA TGTGCCAGCAGCTTGGGGACTAGCGGATTTCAACCCCAAGAGACCCAGTACTTC.

CDR3 in amino acids: CASSLAFEGYQPQHF. Written as DNA, the CDR3 is TGTGCCAGCAGCTTAGCGTTTGAGGGATATCAGCCCCAGCATTTT. V usage is TRBV7-2 and J usage is TRBJ1-5; D unclear. The CDR3 is 15 residues long. With 0 bases removed from V and 5 bases from J, the gap between germline ends came to 11 bases. Germline lookup yields CDR1 SGHTA and CDR2 FQGNSA.

The CDR3, as DNA: TGCGCCAGCAGAGCAGGTAGCTCTGGAAACACCATATATTTT. Translating gives CASRAGSSGNTIYF. The chain is built from TRBV5-1 and TRBJ1-3; D remains ambiguous. The CDR3 is 14 residues long. Looked up from germline, CDR1 is SGHRS and CDR2 is YFSETQ. The germline V and J ends were trimmed by 5 bases and 0 bases, with 9 bases remaining between them.

The chain links TRBV5-4 to TRBJ2-5, with 9 bases identical to TRBD2. CDR1 is SGHNT, CDR2 YYREEE, per germline (reference sequence). V shed 1 base, J shed 1 base, and the junction held 8 bases outside the gene matches. This CDR3 spans 17 amino acids. The CDR3 region has the DNA TGTGCCAGCAGCTTGATGGGGAGGCGGGGGGGCCAAGAGACCCAGTACTTC. Translation: CASSLMGRRGGQETQYF.

On this clone itself: This sample also contains other DNA sequences that code for the same CDR3. The V gene is TRBV7-2, the J gene TRBJ2-5; possibly TRBD1 for D (5 bases). CDR1 SGHTA and CDR2 FQGNSA come from the germline V gene. The CDR3 contains 14 residues. V lost 4 bases and J lost 2, with 11 bases in between. The CDR3 nucleotides read TGTGCCAGCAGCTCAACAGGATTTCAAGAGACCCAGTACTTC. Its protein is CASSSTGFQETQYF. Filled out from reference TRBV7-2 and TRBJ2-5, the complete variable domain reads GAGVSQSPSNKVTEKGKDVELRCDPISGHTALYWYRQSLGQGLEFLIYFQGNSAPDKSGLPSDRFSAERTGGSVSTLTIQRTQQEDSAVYLCASSSTGFQETQYFGPGTRLLVL.

This clone was detected only a few times. The gene calls are TRBV4-3 and TRBJ2-7, with D unclear. The CDR3 totals 14 residues. Trimming removed 0 bases at V and 6 bases at J, with 12 bases between. Germline loops: CDR1 LGHNA, CDR2 YSLEER. The CDR3 DNA follows: TGCGCCAGCAGCCAAGATAACGGTCTTGGCGAGCAGTACTTC. Protein product: CASSQDNGLGEQYF.

The J gene is TRBJ1-2, the V gene TRBV10-2; D unclear. The germline CDR1 and CDR2 sequences are WSHSY and SAAADI. The V gene lost 0 bases and the J gene lost 9 bases, with 11 bases spanning the gap. The length of the CDR3 is 13 residues. In DNA form, the CDR3 reads TGCGCCAGCAGTGAGTCAACGAGTCGAAGCTACACCTTC. Its protein product is CASSESTSRSYTF.

V is TRBV6-1 and J is TRBJ2-7; tentatively, D is TRBD1 (6 bases). Germline V gene lookup returns CDR1 MNHNS and CDR2 SASEGT. V dropped 4 bases and J dropped 3 bases, with 13 bases sitting between them. The CDR3 loop spans 14 amino acids. DNA for the CDR3: TGTGCCAGCAGTGTAATGTTACAGGGCTACGAGCAGTACTTC. It translates to CASSVMLQGYEQYF.

The chain is built from TRBV29-1 and TRBJ2-3, with D uncertain. The germline gives CDR1 SQVTM, CDR2 ANQGSEA. Trimming removed 0 bases at V and 0 bases at J, with 10 bases between. The CDR3 sequence is 15 residues long. DNA of the CDR3: TGCAGCGTTGAAGATGCGAAATCTAGCACAGATACGCAGTATTTT. It specifies CSVEDAKSSTDTQYF.

V is TRBV9 and J is TRBJ2-5; D is ambiguous. The CDR3 is 16 residues long. Trimming took off 4 bases at V and 5 bases at J, with 21 bases between the two ends. Looked up from germline, CDR1 is SGDLS and CDR2 is YYNGEE. For the CDR3, the DNA is TGTGCCAGCAGCACCAAACCCGGTAGCTTGGCGGAGACCCAGTACTTC. As protein: CASSTKPGSLAETQYF.

The chain couples TRBV2 to TRBJ2-7; 7 positions match TRBD2. The germline gives CDR1 SNHLY, CDR2 FYNNEI. Trimming took 7 bases from V and 6 from J; bases not matched to a gene: 9. The CDR3 is 13 residues long. CDR3 DNA: TGTGCCAGCAAGGCGGGGGTTCGGGGCGAGCAGTACTTC. Its translation is CASKAGVRGEQYF.

The rearrangement uses TRBV10-1 and TRBJ2-2, with 9 bases lining up with TRBD1. The junction had 2 bases not matched to a gene; V was cut back by 8 bases and J by 1 base. Germline values: CDR1 WNHNN, CDR2 SYGVQD (reference sequence). The CDR3 length is 14 residues. The chain's CDR3 is CASGDRVNTGELFF. The CDR3, as DNA: TGCGCCAGCGGGGACAGGGTGAACACCGGGGAGCTGTTTTTT.

The rearrangement uses TRBV9 and TRBJ1-4; TRBD1 agrees at 11 bases. The germline V gene has CDR1 SGDLS and CDR2 YYNGEE. The CDR3 contains 16 residues. J lost 6 bases, V lost 3 bases, and 7 bases had no gene match. The CDR3: CASSGTGGGVDEKLFF. In nucleotides, the CDR3 is TGTGCCAGCAGCGGGACAGGGGGCGGGGTTGATGAAAAACTGTTTTTT.

The V gene is TRBV11-2, the J gene TRBJ1-5, with unresolved D. CDR3 length: 13 residues. Germline loops: CDR1 SGHAT, CDR2 FQNNGV. Between the trimmed V and J ends, which lost 1 base and 5 bases, there was a span of 6 bases. CDR3 loop: CASSLGEYQPQHF. CDR3 DNA: TGTGCCAGCAGCTTAGGGGAGTATCAGCCCCAGCATTTT.

This clone showed up just once. The J gene is TRBJ2-3, the V gene TRBV7-9, with D possibly TRBD2 on 6 matching bases. Germline V gene data show CDR1 as SEHNR and CDR2 as FQNEAQ (reference sequence). The CDR3 length is 12 residues. Trimming stripped 5 bases from V and 9 bases from J, with 12 bases between. CDR3 sequence (DNA): TGTGCCAGCAGCCCCCGCCGGGGGACGCAGTATTTT. As protein: CASSPRRGTQYF.

The rearrangement links TRBV5-1 to TRBJ1-4; 7 bases align to TRBD1. Looked up from germline, CDR1 is SGHRS and CDR2 is YFSETQ. V dropped 0 bases and J dropped 8; count of bases not matched to a gene: 13. CDR3 length: 17 amino acids. In DNA, the CDR3 is TGCGCCAGCAGCTTGGGGGGACAGCCCGTCTTGGGGGAAAAACTGTTTTTT. Encoded protein: CASSLGGQPVLGEKLFF. The variable domain in full, with the rest retrieved from reference TRBV5-1 and TRBJ1-4, is KAGVTQTPRYLIKTRGQQVTLSCSPISGHRSVSWYQQTPGQGLQFLFEYFSETQRNKGNFPGRFSGRQFSNSRSEMNVSTLELGDSALYLCASSLGGQPVLGEKLFFGSGTQLSVL.

This chain joins TRBV10-1 and TRBJ2-5, with 8 nucleotides matching TRBD2. The tail of the sequence fits TRBJ2-7 better, so the J call may be wrong. The V gene's germline CDR1 is WNHNN and CDR2 SYGVQD (reference sequence). The CDR3 is 16 residues long. The CDR3 DNA follows: TGCGCCAGCAGTGAGGCTCCGGGACTAGTAGTTTACGAGCAGTACTTC. This translates into CASSEAPGLVVYEQYF.

The rearrangement uses TRBV5-6 and TRBJ1-6; 9 bases match TRBD1. V was pared by 1 base and J by 9 bases, with 8 bases of the junction left unmatched. The length of the CDR3 is 16 residues. Germline V gene data show CDR1 as SGHDT and CDR2 as YYEEEE. This CDR3 is CASSLRGQGLSSPLHF. The DNA of the CDR3 is TGTGCCAGCAGCTTGCGGGGACAGGGATTAAGTTCACCCCTCCACTTT.